The next 29 T cell receptor beta chains were all read from a single sample in a study of T cell responses to AZD1222 COVID-19 vaccine. Profiled with immunoSEQ multiplex PCR; TCRdb holds only in-frame clones, not every one. This sample has some 130,000 clones, with 85% to 95% found just once. The sample consisted of peripheral blood, taken 28 days after the second AZD1222 dose. The source of these receptors is an adult who received the AZD1222 COVID-19 vaccine.

The V gene is TRBV5-8, the J gene TRBJ1-5, with 7 bases matching TRBD1. This CDR3 has 16 residues. The J segment lost 5 bases and the V segment lost 5 bases, leaving 13 bases of the junction unmatched. Germline V gene lookup returns CDR1 SGHTS and CDR2 YDEGEE. CDR3 loop: CASSLRWGQTYQPQHF. CDR3 sequence (DNA): TGTGCCAGCAGTTTACGTTGGGGACAGACATATCAGCCCCAGCATTTT. The full variable domain, its missing parts supplied by reference TRBV5-8 and TRBJ1-5, is EAGVTQSPTHLIKTRGQQATLRCSPISGHTSVYWYQQALGLGLQFLLWYDEGEERNRGNFPPRFSGRQFPNYSSELNVNALELEDSALYLCASSLRWGQTYQPQHFGDGTRLSIL.

V is TRBV28 and J is TRBJ2-2; D might be TRBD1 or TRBD2, each matching 7 bases. With 3 bases removed from V and 4 bases from J, the gap between germline ends came to 15 bases. The CDR3 loop spans 16 amino acids. The V gene's germline CDR1 is MDHEN and CDR2 SYDVKM. Here the CDR3 DNA reads TGTGCCAGCAGTTTGGGTTCAGGGGGGGCCACCGGGGAGCTGTTTTTT. Its protein is CASSLGSGGATGELFF. Looking up the rest from reference TRBV28 and TRBJ2-2 gives the full variable domain: DVKVTQSSRYLVKRTGEKVFLECVQDMDHENMFWYRQDPGLGLRLIYFSYDVKMKEKGDIPEGYSVSREKKERFSLILESASTNQTSMYLCASSLGSGGATGELFFGEGSRLTVL.

The sample holds one count of this clone. The chain couples TRBV12-3 or TRBV12-4 to TRBJ1-6; 7 bases are a match to TRBD1. The V gene end was trimmed by 11 bases and the J gene end by 11 bases; junction bases not matched to a gene: 12. CDR3 length equals 13 residues. CDR3 DNA: TGTGCCCCCGCCTGGGACAGCAATCCACCCCTCCACTTT. Its protein is CAPAWDSNPPLHF.

In its sample, this clone was seen a few times. The chain carries TRBV4-1 and TRBJ1-5, with D tentatively TRBD1 (6 bases). The CDR3 contains 16 residues. The V and J ends lost 5 bases and 3 bases respectively, with 17 bases between them. The germline gives CDR1 MGHRA, CDR2 YSYEKL. CDR3 nucleotides: TGCGCCAGCAGCTCGAGGTCGGGGGCGGTCAATCAGCCCCAGCATTTT. This sequence encodes CASSSRSGAVNQPQHF.

The chain recombines TRBV7-2 with TRBJ2-3; perhaps TRBD2 as D (6 bases). CDR3 length: 16 amino acids. The V gene's germline CDR1 is SGHTA and CDR2 FQGNSA. V lost 5 bases and J lost 2, with 17 bases in between. Here the CDR3 DNA reads TGTGCCAGCAGCCTCCGTCGGACTAAAATCACAGATACGCAGTATTTT. Its protein is CASSLRRTKITDTQYF.

The chain couples TRBV6-1 to TRBJ1-4, with unresolved D. Trimming left V 3 bases short and J 6 bases short, with 14 bases between. Germline loops: CDR1 MNHNS, CDR2 SASEGT. CDR3 size: 15 residues. CDR3 in DNA: TGTGCCAGCAGTGACGTAGACCGTGGAGATGAAAAACTGTTTTTT. Its translation: CASSDVDRGDEKLFF.

The J gene is TRBJ2-1, the V gene TRBV5-1; D not resolved. Germline-derived CDR1 and CDR2 are SGHRS and YFSETQ. Trimming took off 0 bases at V and 5 bases at J, with 15 bases between the two ends. CDR3 size: 16 residues. The CDR3 loop is CASSLGLGSRNNEQFF. The CDR3 coding sequence is TGCGCCAGCAGCTTGGGATTGGGGTCCCGCAACAATGAGCAGTTCTTC.

The chain has TRBV6-2 or TRBV6-3 and TRBJ1-2, with 7 nucleotides matching TRBD1. CDR1 is MNHEY and CDR2 is SVGEGT in the germline V gene. The V and J ends lost 4 bases and 4 bases, in that order; junction bases with no gene match: 6. The CDR3 sequence is 14 residues long. The CDR3 DNA is TGTGCCAGCAGTTTCGGACAGGCTACCTATGGCTACACCTTC. It yields the protein CASSFGQATYGYTF.

This clone was observed once. The rearrangement links TRBV10-3 to TRBJ1-1, with no clear D. V was pared by 7 bases and J by 6 bases, with 12 bases between. Per the germline V gene, CDR1 is ENHRY and CDR2 is SYGVKD. The CDR3 is made up of 12 amino acids. The CDR3: CAITSDGPEAFF. The CDR3 coding sequence is TGTGCCATCACCTCGGACGGGCCTGAAGCTTTCTTT.

CDR3 loop: CASSLRLGRARAGELFF. CDR3 nucleotide sequence: TGTGCCAGCAGTTTGAGGTTGGGTCGCGCGAGAGCCGGGGAGCTGTTTTTT. The genes are TRBV28 and TRBJ2-2, with unresolved D. The germline CDR1 and CDR2 sequences are MDHEN and SYDVKM. This CDR3 contains 17 residues. The V gene lost 3 bases and the J gene lost 6 bases, with 20 bases spanning the gap.

This sequence joins TRBV6-5 and TRBJ2-7; D unresolved. Germline CDR1 and CDR2: MNHEY and SVGAGI. The V gene lost 8 bases and the J gene lost 2 bases, with 13 bases spanning the gap. The CDR3 spans 13 residues. For the CDR3, the DNA is TGTGCCAGCGGGTTAGGAATAACCTACGAGCAGTACTTC. As protein: CASGLGITYEQYF.

The V and J genes are TRBV18 and TRBJ2-1, with TRBD2 matching over 9 bases. CDR3 length: 15 residues. The germline V gene has CDR1 KGHSH and CDR2 LQKENI. V dropped 1 base and J dropped 7; count of bases not matched to a gene: 5. The CDR3 DNA follows: TGTGCCAGCTCACCACTAGCGGGGGTGGGTAATGAGCAGTTCTTC. Translation gives CASSPLAGVGNEQFF.

This chain joins TRBV19 and TRBJ2-1; 7 bases line up with TRBD1. The CDR3 extends over 15 amino acids. CDR1 is LNHDA and CDR2 is SQIVND in the germline V gene (reference sequence). V trimming: 2 bases; J trimming: 6 bases; junction bases outside the gene matches: 7. The CDR3 DNA follows: TGTGCCAGTAGTATAATGAGGGGGCCGGGCAATGAGCAGTTCTTC. Its translation: CASSIMRGPGNEQFF.

V gene TRBV5-1 combines with J gene TRBJ2-5, with D tentatively TRBD2 (6 bases). CDR1 SGHRS and CDR2 YFSETQ come from the germline V gene. The CDR3 has 15 amino acids. Trimming stripped 3 bases from V and 3 bases from J, with 15 bases between. CDR3 sequence (DNA): TGCGCCAGCAGCTGGTACGGGGGTGTAGAAGAGACCCAGTACTTC. It is translated as CASSWYGGVEETQYF.

The chain uses TRBV6-4 and TRBJ2-7, with D possibly TRBD2 on 5 matching bases. CDR1 is MRHNA and CDR2 is SNTAGT in the germline V gene. This CDR3 has 16 residues. Trimming took 5 bases from V and 3 from J, leaving 20 bases between them. CDR3 residues: CASSKTLLEFDYEQYF. For the CDR3, the DNA is TGTGCCAGCAGTAAGACCCTACTAGAATTCGACTACGAGCAGTACTTC.

The chain employs TRBV30 and TRBJ1-2; the D gene is possibly TRBD1 (5 bases). V was trimmed by 4 bases and J by 0 bases, leaving 9 bases between them. This CDR3 is built from 13 residues. Germline CDR1 GTSNPN, CDR2 SVGIG (reference sequence). The CDR3 DNA sequence: TGTGCCTGGATTGGCAGGGCTAACTATGGCTACACCTTC. Encoded protein: CAWIGRANYGYTF.

This clone was recorded once. The chain combines TRBV7-8 with TRBJ1-1; no definite D call. Trimming cost V 5 bases and J 0 bases, with 13 bases left between them. In germline, CDR1 is SGHVS, CDR2 FQNEAQ. This CDR3 has 15 amino acids. CDR3 amino acids: CASSPITVMNTEAFF. CDR3 nucleotides: TGTGCCAGCAGCCCGATCACCGTCATGAACACTGAAGCTTTCTTT.

This clone occurred once. The chain carries TRBV12-3 or TRBV12-4 and TRBJ1-2; D is unresolved. V was cut by 5 bases and J by 1 base, with 8 bases left in between. CDR3 size: 13 residues. Here the CDR3 reads CASSPTVNYGYTF. The CDR3 DNA reads as TGTGCCAGCAGTCCGACGGTTAACTATGGCTACACCTTC.

The chain links TRBV11-3 to TRBJ2-4; TRBD1 is a possible D gene (7 bases). The V gene lost 5 bases and the J gene lost 4 bases, with 9 bases spanning the gap. Germline V gene data show CDR1 as SGHNT and CDR2 as YENEEA. The CDR3 covers 13 residues. The CDR3 here is CASSPGGKNIQYF. The CDR3 DNA follows: TGTGCCAGCAGCCCAGGGGGGAAAAACATTCAGTACTTC.

The rearrangement uses TRBV5-4 and TRBJ1-2; 7 nucleotides line up with TRBD1. With V trimmed by 1 base and J by 7 bases, 4 bases remained unmatched. The CDR3 is made up of 13 amino acids. CDR1 SGHNT and CDR2 YYREEE come from the germline V gene (reference sequence). The CDR3 nucleotides are TGTGCCAGCAGCTTGAGAGGGGGCAGTGGCTACACCTTC. Translating gives CASSLRGGSGYTF.

This chain joins TRBV2 and TRBJ2-1; perhaps TRBD2 as D (5 bases). This CDR3 spans 12 amino acids. The V gene lost 10 bases and the J gene lost 9 bases, with 16 bases spanning the gap. Germline loops: CDR1 SNHLY, CDR2 FYNNEI. CDR3 in DNA: TGTGCCACCCCCCCCGCCCGGGGTGAGCAGTTCTTC. Translation gives CATPPARGEQFF.

CDR3 in amino acids: CASSMVGGHEQYF. CDR3 DNA sequence: TGTGCCAGTAGTATGGTCGGGGGCCACGAGCAGTACTTC. The gene calls are TRBV19 and TRBJ2-7; D may correspond to TRBD1 or TRBD2 (6 bases each). Germline V gene lookup returns CDR1 LNHDA and CDR2 SQIVND (reference sequence). V shed 3 bases and J shed 5 bases, with 11 bases lying between them. The CDR3 is 13 amino acids. Combining the CDR3 with reference TRBV19 and TRBJ2-7 gives the whole variable domain DGGITQSPKYLFRKEGQNVTLSCEQNLNHDAMYWYRQDPGQGLRLIYYSQIVNDFQKGDIAEGYSVSREKKESFPLTVTSAQKNPTAFYLCASSMVGGHEQYFGPGTRLTVT.

This chain's CDR3 is CASSLGQPSPNEKLFF. The CDR3 DNA reads as TGTGCCAGCAGCTTGGGCCAGCCATCACCAAATGAAAAACTGTTTTTT. The chain recombines TRBV5-5 with TRBJ1-4; D is ambiguous. This CDR3 is built from 16 residues. Trimming stripped 0 bases from V and 5 bases from J, with 14 bases between. Germline lookup yields CDR1 SGHKS and CDR2 YYEKEE (reference sequence). Using reference TRBV5-5 and TRBJ1-4 for the parts outside the CDR3, the full variable domain is DAGVTQSPTHLIKTRGQQVTLRCSPISGHKSVSWYQQVLGQGPQFIFQYYEKEERGRGNFPDRFSARQFPNYSSELNVNALLLGDSALYLCASSLGQPSPNEKLFFGSGTQLSVL.

This chain joins TRBV14 and TRBJ1-4, with D hard to call. Germline V lookup: CDR1 SGHDN, CDR2 FVKESK. CDR3 length equals 14 residues. The V end lost 5 bases, the J end lost 3 bases, and 10 bases lay between the germline ends. The CDR3 nucleotides read TGTGCCAGCAGCTCTGACATTCCTAATGAAAAACTGTTTTTT. This codes for CASSSDIPNEKLFF.

A note on this clone: The germline gene is not matched at one end of the junction; a read error may be the cause. CDR3 region: CASRLDYNSPLHF. The CDR3 DNA reads TGTGCCTCAAGACTGGACTATAACTCACCCCTCCACTTT. This chain connects TRBV2 to TRBJ1-6; D remains ambiguous. Germline V gene data show CDR1 as SNHLY and CDR2 as FYNNEI. The CDR3 totals 13 residues. Drawing the rest from reference TRBV2 and TRBJ1-6, the complete variable domain is EPEVTQTPSHQVTQMGQEVILRCVPISNHLYFYWYRQILGQKVEFLVSFYNNEISEKSEIFDDQFSVERPDGSNFTLKIRSTKLEDSAMYFCASRLDYNSPLHFGNGTRLTVT.

This clone was seen just once. The chain has TRBV6-5 and TRBJ2-5; the match to TRBD1 covers 9 bases. CDR1 MNHEY and CDR2 SVGAGI come from the germline V gene. Losses at the gene ends were 1 base for V and 4 bases for J; bases not matched to a gene: 4. The CDR3 has 15 residues. CDR3 amino acids: CASSYLTGGRETQYF. For the CDR3, the DNA is TGTGCCAGCAGTTACTTGACAGGGGGTCGAGAGACCCAGTACTTC.

The chain links TRBV10-3 to TRBJ1-5, with TRBD1 identical over 9 bases. Germline values: CDR1 ENHRY, CDR2 SYGVKD. CDR3 length: 17 amino acids. Losses at the gene ends were 0 bases for V and 3 bases for J; bases not matched to a gene: 6. DNA for the CDR3: TGTGCCATCAGTGAGTCAGTGCGACAGGGGGACAATCAGCCCCAGCATTTT. Amino acids: CAISESVRQGDNQPQHF.

This clone was recorded once. V gene TRBV19 combines with J gene TRBJ2-1; 13 bases line up with TRBD2. Per germline, CDR1 LNHDA and CDR2 SQIVND (reference sequence). The CDR3 has 15 residues. Germline trimming cut 5 bases from V and 7 bases from J; bases unmatched to any gene: 5. CDR3 loop: CASSLPGLAGNEQFF. Written as DNA, the CDR3 is TGTGCCAGTAGTCTCCCGGGACTAGCGGGGAATGAGCAGTTCTTC.

This chain links TRBV11-3 with TRBJ1-1; D is unresolved. The germline V and J ends were trimmed by 3 bases and 6 bases, with 11 bases remaining between them. Germline loops: CDR1 SGHNT, CDR2 YENEEA. The CDR3 extends over 13 amino acids. CDR3 bases: TGTGCCAGCAGCTTTTCTGGTCGGGCTGAAGCTTTCTTT. Amino acid sequence: CASSFSGRAEAFF. The whole variable domain, remainder taken from reference TRBV11-3 and TRBJ1-1, is EAGVVQSPRYKIIEKKQPVAFWCNPISGHNTLYWYLQNLGQGPELLIRYENEEAVDDSQLPKDRFSAERLKGVDSTLKIQPAELGDSAVYLCASSFSGRAEAFFGQGTRLTVV.